The clone carrying this T cell receptor (beta chain) was counted ten times or more. Through Arm-PCR of CDR3 regions and iRepertoire HTBI primers, TCR beta libraries were built. Via MiXCR, TCRdb re-called the multiplex PCR reads, giving one row per CDR3 protein. The sample has around 420,000 distinct CDR3 sequences; about 15% are singletons. The record originates from a study of regulatory T cells in long-lasting Graves disease. V lost 3 bases, J lost 6 bases, and 15 bases lay in between. Germline loops: CDR1 DFQATT, CDR2 SNEGSKA (reference sequence). CDR3 length: 14 residues. The time point is: newly diagnosed GD, antithyroid drugs for less than 3 months. Extracted RNA from PBMCs served as the source of the TCR library. The sample also formed part of further work on T cells in Graves' hyperthyroidism and ophthalmopathy.

V and J are TRBV20-1 and TRBJ1-5, with TRBD1 as a possible D gene (5 bases). This specimen consisted of peripheral blood mononuclear cells (PBMCs), obtained at new diagnosis, from a patient treated with antithyroid drugs. This TCR derives from a woman between 40 and 50 years old with Graves disease. As DNA, the CDR3 is TGCAGTGCTAGCAGTGGGGGAAGGGGTCAGCCCCAGCATTTT. It is translated as CSASSGGRGQPQHF.